One sample yielded the 26 T cell receptor beta chains listed below, sequenced in a study of molecular identifiers for immune sequencing clone quantification. TCRdb independently ran MiXCR on the PCR reads; one entry per CDR3 protein. The sample lists 85,000 to 100,000 distinct CDR3 sequences, less than 25% occurring once. Sequences were obtained from naive CD8+ T cells from blood, with Jurkat cell RNA spiked in. Stated subset: FACS-sorted CD8+CD4-CCR7+CD45RA+ naive T cells. The receptors derive from a human donor in good health. Some libraries in this study had Jurkat cell RNA spiked in.

Comments on this clonotype: A much larger clone differs from this one at a single base, so this may be a read error. The rearrangement joins TRBV5-4 to TRBJ2-7, with 7 bases matching TRBD2. Germline loops: CDR1 SGHNT, CDR2 YYREEE (reference sequence). The CDR3 totals 15 residues. The CDR3 region is CVSSLGSGNGYEQYF. In DNA, the CDR3 is TGTGTCAGCAGCTTGGGCAGCGGGAACGGCTACGAGCAGTACTTC. Filled out from reference TRBV5-4 and TRBJ2-7, the complete variable domain reads ETGVTQSPTHLIKTRGQQVTLRCSSQSGHNTVSWYQQALGQGPQFIFQYYREEENGRGNFPPRFSGLQFPNYSSELNVNALELDDSALYLCVSSLGSGNGYEQYFGPGTRLTVT.

To note about this clonotype: The DNA is left out, because the CDR3 cannot be placed on it with certainty; the CDR3 is given as TCRdb lists it. The V and J genes are TRBV27 and TRBJ2-5; TRBD1 is taken as the D call from the table, unchecked against the DNA. CDR1 and CDR2 (germline): MNHEY, SMNVEV (reference sequence). The CDR3 spans 16 amino acids, including both terminal residues. The CDR3 spells CASGLVGRGISHARCF.

This sequence joins TRBV7-3 and TRBJ2-7; perhaps TRBD1 as D (5 bases). CDR3 length: 16 residues. V was shortened by 2 bases and J by 9 bases, with 23 bases between the two germline ends. Looked up from germline, CDR1 is SGHTA and CDR2 is FQGTGA. In DNA form, the CDR3 reads TGTGCCAGCAGCTTACCACCAGGACATCTTCCCTGCGGGCAGTACTTC. Protein sequence: CASSLPPGHLPCGQYF.

With regard to this clonotype: A much larger clone is a single base away; this may be a read error. The chain employs TRBV27 and TRBJ2-2; D might be TRBD2 (6 bases). Germline-derived CDR1 and CDR2 are MNHEY and SMNVEV (reference sequence). This CDR3 comprises 14 residues. The CDR3 here is CASSPGLGTGEPFF. The CDR3 nucleotides read TGTGCCAGCAGCCCGGGACTCGGCACCGGGGAGCCGTTTTTT.

This clonotype appeared many times. This rearrangement joins TRBV11-2 to TRBJ2-7; D may match TRBD1 or TRBD2 (5 bases each). Germline lookup yields CDR1 SGHAT and CDR2 FQNNGV. This CDR3 has 12 amino acids. Trimming pared 1 base from V and 9 bases from J, leaving 10 bases between. CDR3 sequence (DNA): TGTGCCAGCAGCTTAGGTGGTGGGGGGCAGTACTTC. Amino acids: CASSLGGGGQYF.

This clonotype was seen at least ten times. The chain uses TRBV27 and TRBJ1-1; weak D call: TRBD1 (5 bases). V was pared by 3 bases and J by 7 bases, with 12 bases between. This CDR3 comprises 13 residues. CDR1 is MNHEY, CDR2 SMNVEV, per germline (reference sequence). The CDR3 DNA follows: TGTGCCAGCAGTTTGGGGACTGCAAGTGAAGCTTTCTTT. This codes for CASSLGTASEAFF.

This clonotype was picked up a small number of times. The V and J genes are TRBV3-1 and TRBJ2-1; 8 bases line up with TRBD2. The ends lost 4 bases at V and 2 bases at J; junction bases unmatched: 7. Germline V gene lookup returns CDR1 LGHDT and CDR2 YNNKEL (reference sequence). The CDR3 loop spans 16 amino acids. CDR3 nucleotides: TGTGCCAGCAGCCTTCAAGCGGGAGATACCTACAATGAGCAGTTCTTC. It specifies CASSLQAGDTYNEQFF.

V and J are TRBV4-1 and TRBJ2-7, with D hard to call. The V end was cut by 0 bases, the J end by 1 base, with 7 bases between. This CDR3 is built from 14 residues. Germline V gene lookup returns CDR1 MGHRA and CDR2 YSYEKL. The CDR3 sequence: CASSQEKFSYEQYF. For the CDR3, the DNA is TGCGCCAGCAGCCAAGAAAAATTTTCCTACGAGCAGTACTTC.

Comments on this clonotype: Being one base from a much bigger clone, this may be a read error. The rearrangement links TRBV12-3 or TRBV12-4 to TRBJ2-7; no definite D call. CDR3 size: 12 residues. Between the trimmed V and J ends, which lost 5 bases and 13 bases, there was a span of 18 bases. The CDR3 DNA is TGTGCCAGCAGTGTTTCGAGCCCAAGGTATTACTTC. Residues: CASSVSSPRYYF.

This clonotype was detected many times. V and J are TRBV12-3 or TRBV12-4 and TRBJ1-1; TRBD1 might be the D (5 bases). The CDR3 is 15 amino acids. V lost 5 bases, J lost 2 bases, and 15 bases lay in between. The CDR3 loop reads CASSPAGTGNTEAFF. In nucleotides, the CDR3 is TGTGCCAGCAGTCCCGCCGGGACGGGAAACACTGAAGCTTTCTTT.

This clonotype was observed at least ten times. The chain employs TRBV4-1 and TRBJ2-7, with 8 bases lining up with TRBD1. Germline V gene sequence: CDR1 MGHRA, CDR2 YSYEKL. The V segment lost 3 bases and the J segment 3 bases; nucleotides outside the gene matches: 16. CDR3 length: 18 amino acids. The CDR3 loop reads CASSHNPGQASKYYEQYF. The CDR3 DNA sequence: TGCGCCAGCAGCCATAACCCGGGACAGGCGTCGAAATACTACGAGCAGTACTTC.

Many counts were recorded for this clonotype. V and J are TRBV5-1 and TRBJ1-2, with 7 positions matching TRBD1. The CDR3 is 16 residues long. With 4 bases clipped from V and 2 bases from J, the junction kept 11 bases outside the gene matches. CDR1 and CDR2 (germline): SGHRS, YFSETQ. The CDR3 protein is CASSPEGAWANYGYTF. Here the CDR3 DNA reads TGCGCCAGCAGCCCCGAGGGGGCGTGGGCAAACTATGGCTACACCTTC.

This clonotype was observed at least ten times. The V gene is TRBV27, the J gene TRBJ2-7; 7 bases agree with TRBD1. CDR1 is MNHEY and CDR2 is SMNVEV in the germline V gene (reference sequence). J lost 4 bases, V lost 3 bases, and 3 bases had no gene match. The length of the CDR3 is 13 residues. This CDR3 is CASSLTGKYEQYF. CDR3 DNA sequence: TGTGCCAGCAGTTTGACAGGGAAGTACGAGCAGTACTTC.

This clonotype was observed once. Possible read error: a much larger clone is one base away. The genes are TRBV4-3 and TRBJ2-7; 8 nucleotides match TRBD1. Germline V gene lookup returns CDR1 LGHNA and CDR2 YSLEER. The CDR3 length is 15 residues. CDR3 region: CASGQDRGPPYEQYF. CDR3 sequence (DNA): TGCGCCAGCGGCCAAGACAGGGGACCCCCCTACGAGCAGTACTTC.

As for this clonotype: This may be a read error, as it is one base from a much larger clone. The rearrangement uses TRBV6-2 or TRBV6-3 and TRBJ2-7, with D possibly TRBD1 on 5 matching bases. Germline V gene lookup returns CDR1 MNHEY and CDR2 SVGEGT. The CDR3 runs to 15 residues. The CDR3 nucleotides are TGTGCCAGCAGCACCCCCACCCAGGGCTGGTACGAGCTGTACTTC. Its protein product is CASSTPTQGWYELYF.

This clonotype has at least ten counts. The V call is TRBV12-3 or TRBV12-4, the J call TRBJ2-3; D possibly uses TRBD1 or TRBD2 (6 bases each). CDR3 size: 16 residues. The germline V and J ends were trimmed by 8 bases and 6 bases, with 24 bases remaining between them. The CDR3 spells CASVGGAGGLDDTQYF. Written as DNA, the CDR3 is TGTGCCAGCGTTGGCGGGGCTGGGGGGCTTGACGATACGCAGTATTTT.

This clonotype was seen repeatedly, ten times or more. The chain employs TRBV6-5 and TRBJ2-7; TRBD1 matches at 8 bases. The trim removed 0 bases at V and 5 bases at J, leaving 9 bases unmatched. The CDR3 extends over 16 amino acids. Germline loops: CDR1 MNHEY, CDR2 SVGAGI. The CDR3 spells CASSYSSQGAVDEQYF. In DNA form, the CDR3 reads TGTGCCAGCAGTTACTCGTCCCAGGGGGCTGTCGACGAGCAGTACTTC.

This clonotype appeared many times. The chain carries TRBV10-3 and TRBJ2-1, with 7 positions matching TRBD2. Germline assignment: CDR1 ENHRY and CDR2 SYGVKD. The CDR3 totals 14 residues. With 2 bases clipped from V and 8 bases from J, the junction kept 6 bases outside the gene matches. The DNA for the CDR3 is TGTGCCATCAGTGAGAGGACTAGTGACTATGAGCAGTTCTTC. Amino acids: CAISERTSDYEQFF.

In this sample, this clonotype turned up many times. The gene calls are TRBV6-2 or TRBV6-3 and TRBJ1-1; TRBD1 is a possible D gene (6 bases). Germline V gene sequence: CDR1 MNHEY, CDR2 SVGEGT. Trimming took 6 bases from V and 3 from J, leaving 14 bases between them. CDR3 length: 14 residues. The CDR3 sequence: CASSFRGLDTEAFF. Written as DNA, the CDR3 is TGTGCCAGCAGCTTCAGGGGTTTGGACACTGAAGCTTTCTTT.

This clonotype was counted ten times or more. This sequence joins TRBV28 and TRBJ2-1, with TRBD1 matching over 7 bases. The ends lost 4 bases at V and 1 base at J; junction bases unmatched: 4. The CDR3 consists of 15 residues. Germline CDR1 MDHEN, CDR2 SYDVKM. In nucleotides, the CDR3 is TGTGCCAGCAGTTACAGGGGAACTTCCTACAATGAGCAGTTCTTC. Its translation: CASSYRGTSYNEQFF.

As for this clonotype: With a much larger clone just one base away, this may be a read error. The rearrangement joins TRBV5-5 to TRBJ2-7; D may be TRBD1 (6 bases). Looked up from germline, CDR1 is SGHKS and CDR2 is YYEKEE (reference sequence). The CDR3 has 15 residues. The chain's CDR3 is CTSSLTRGHTYEQYF. The CDR3 bases are TGTACCAGCAGCTTGACCCGGGGACACACCTACGAGCAGTACTTC.

Points on this clonotype: This may be a read error: a much more frequent sequence differs by one nucleotide. This chain joins TRBV4-2 and TRBJ2-7; D not certain. Per the germline V gene, CDR1 is LGHNA and CDR2 is YNFKEQ. This CDR3 region has 14 residues. In DNA form, the CDR3 reads TGTACCAGCAGCCAAGATCACGGAGCCTACGAGCAGTACTTC. It codes for CTSSQDHGAYEQYF.

The chain links TRBV27 to TRBJ2-1; 7 bases line up with TRBD2. The CDR3 runs to 16 residues. J was trimmed by 1 base and V by 2 bases; bases with no gene match: 5. CDR1 and CDR2 from the germline V gene are MNHEY and SMNVEV (reference sequence). Written as DNA, the CDR3 is TGTGCCAGCAGTTTAGTAGCGGGTCGGTCCTACAATGAGCAGTTCTTC. Its protein product is CASSLVAGRSYNEQFF.

Turning to this clonotype: A much larger clone is a single base away; this may be a read error. V usage is TRBV15 and J usage is TRBJ1-1, with D tentatively TRBD1 (5 bases). Germline lookup yields CDR1 LNHNV and CDR2 YYDKDF (reference sequence). Trimming cost V 1 base and J 4 bases, with 19 bases left between them. This CDR3 is built from 17 residues. The CDR3 is CATSRATPGFTFTEAFF. The CDR3 nucleotides read TGTGCCACCAGCAGAGCAACCCCAGGGTTTACTTTCACTGAAGCTTTCTTT.

The table lists this clonotype with many counts. This chain uses TRBV11-2 with TRBJ2-3; D is possibly TRBD1 (5 bases). This CDR3 has 17 amino acids. V was clipped by 4 bases and J by 1 base, with 18 bases between them. Germline loops: CDR1 SGHAT, CDR2 FQNNGV. The CDR3 DNA is TGTGCCAGCAGCTCCTCAGGGTCGGCGGATCGCACAGATACGCAGTATTTT. This encodes CASSSSGSADRTDTQYF.

This clonotype was detected ten times or more. The V and J genes are TRBV5-6 and TRBJ2-7; 7 bases match TRBD2. Germline lookup yields CDR1 SGHDT and CDR2 YYEEEE. The CDR3 spans 13 residues. J lost 3 bases, V lost 4 bases, and 4 bases had no gene match. CDR3 sequence (DNA): TGTGCCAGCAGCCGGTCTAGCGGCTACGAGCAGTACTTC. It is translated as CASSRSSGYEQYF.